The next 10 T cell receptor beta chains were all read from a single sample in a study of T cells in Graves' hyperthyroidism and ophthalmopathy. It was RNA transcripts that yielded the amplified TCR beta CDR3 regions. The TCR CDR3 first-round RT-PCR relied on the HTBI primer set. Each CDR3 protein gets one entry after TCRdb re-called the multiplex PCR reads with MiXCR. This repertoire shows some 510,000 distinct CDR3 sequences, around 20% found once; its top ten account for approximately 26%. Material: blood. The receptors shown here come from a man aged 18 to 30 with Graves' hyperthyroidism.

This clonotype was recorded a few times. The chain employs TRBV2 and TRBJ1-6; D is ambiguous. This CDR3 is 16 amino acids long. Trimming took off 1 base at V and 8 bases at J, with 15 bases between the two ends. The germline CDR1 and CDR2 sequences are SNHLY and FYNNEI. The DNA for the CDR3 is TGTGCCAGCAGTGAAGGGTGGCGGGGAAAGGATTCACCCCTCCACTTT. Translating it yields CASSEGWRGKDSPLHF.

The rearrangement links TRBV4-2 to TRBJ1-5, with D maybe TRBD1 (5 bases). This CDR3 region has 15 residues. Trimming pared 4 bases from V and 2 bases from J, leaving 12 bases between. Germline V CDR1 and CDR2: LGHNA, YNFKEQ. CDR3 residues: CASSLDGDRNQPQHF. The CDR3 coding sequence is TGTGCCAGCAGCCTGGACGGGGACCGCAATCAGCCCCAGCATTTT.

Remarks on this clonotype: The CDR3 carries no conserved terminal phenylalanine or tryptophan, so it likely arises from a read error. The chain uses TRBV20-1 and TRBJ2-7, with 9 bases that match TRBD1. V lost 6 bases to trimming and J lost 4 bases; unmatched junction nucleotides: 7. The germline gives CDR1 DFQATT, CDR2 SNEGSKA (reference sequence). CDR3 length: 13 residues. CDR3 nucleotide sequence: TGCAGTGCCGCGGACAGGGGTTCGTACGAGCAGTACCTC. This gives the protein CSAADRGSYEQYL.

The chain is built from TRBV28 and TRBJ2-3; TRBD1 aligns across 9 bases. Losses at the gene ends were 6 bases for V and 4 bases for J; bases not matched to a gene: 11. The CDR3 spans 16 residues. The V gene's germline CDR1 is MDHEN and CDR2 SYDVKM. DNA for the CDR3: TGTGCCAGCAGCCCTGGGACAGGGAGGGGCCCAGATACGCAGTATTTT. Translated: CASSPGTGRGPDTQYF.

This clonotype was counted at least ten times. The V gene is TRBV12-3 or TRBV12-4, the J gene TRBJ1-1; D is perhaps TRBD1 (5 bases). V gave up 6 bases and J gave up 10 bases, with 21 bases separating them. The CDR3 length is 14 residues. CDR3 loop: CASRPSSGRGGAFF. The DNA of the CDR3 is TGTGCCAGCAGACCTTCGTCAGGGCGGGGGGGAGCTTTCTTT.

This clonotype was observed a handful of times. CDR3 residues: CASSLDTGLYSYEQYF. CDR3 bases: TGCGCCAGCAGCTTGGACACAGGCCTTTACTCCTACGAGCAGTACTTC. V is TRBV5-1 and J is TRBJ2-7, with a weak D call TRBD1 (5 bases). V lost 0 bases and J 0 bases, leaving 13 bases between the germline ends. Per germline, CDR1 SGHRS and CDR2 YFSETQ. The CDR3 has 16 amino acids.

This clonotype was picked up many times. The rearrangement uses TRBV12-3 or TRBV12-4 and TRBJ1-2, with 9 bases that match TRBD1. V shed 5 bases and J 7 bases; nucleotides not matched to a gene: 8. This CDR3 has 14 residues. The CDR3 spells CASSPGTGRRGYTF. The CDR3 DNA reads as TGTGCCAGCAGTCCCGGGACAGGGCGCCGTGGCTACACCTTC.

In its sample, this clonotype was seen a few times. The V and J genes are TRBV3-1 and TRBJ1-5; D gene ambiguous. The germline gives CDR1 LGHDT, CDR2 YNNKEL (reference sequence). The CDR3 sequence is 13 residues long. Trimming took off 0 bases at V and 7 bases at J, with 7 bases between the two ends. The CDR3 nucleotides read TGTGCCAGCAGCCAAGAAACGGGACAGCCCCAGCATTTT. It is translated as CASSQETGQPQHF. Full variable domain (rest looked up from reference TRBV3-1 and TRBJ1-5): DTAVSQTPKYLVTQMGNDKSIKCEQNLGHDTMYWYKQDSKKFLKIMFSYNNKELIINETVPNRFSPKSPDKAHLNLHINSLELGDSAVYFCASSQETGQPQHFGDGTRLSIL.

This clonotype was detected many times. DNA for the CDR3: TGCGCCAGCAGCTGGGGAGACTTCGAGCAGTACTTC. Protein product: CASSWGDFEQYF. The chain employs TRBV5-1 and TRBJ2-7; perhaps TRBD2 as D (5 bases). The germline CDR1 and CDR2 sequences are SGHRS and YFSETQ. V was shortened by 3 bases and J by 6 bases, with 10 bases between the two germline ends. This CDR3 region has 12 residues.

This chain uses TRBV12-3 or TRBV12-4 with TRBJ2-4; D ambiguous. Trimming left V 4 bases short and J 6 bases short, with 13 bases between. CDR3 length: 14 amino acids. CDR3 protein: CASSSWTETNIQYF. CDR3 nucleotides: TGTGCCAGCAGTTCCTGGACGGAGACAAACATTCAGTACTTC.